One and the same sample provided the 16 T cell receptor beta chains below, sequenced in a study of blood T cell repertoires in COVID-19. Assay used: immunoSEQ multiplex PCR; TCRdb lists only in-frame clones, some missing. The repertoire consists of fewer than 200,000 clones, with roughly nine tenths occurring once and the leading ten covering around 23%. Sequenced material: PBMCs or T cells enriched from blood (not recorded which). The receptors come from a middle-aged woman in a cohort exposed to, infected with or recovered from COVID-19 (not recorded which).

This chain joins TRBV6-2 or TRBV6-3 and TRBJ2-7; D gene ambiguous. Germline lookup yields CDR1 MNHEY and CDR2 SVGEGT. CDR3 size: 13 residues. V was cut by 0 bases and J by 3 bases, with 6 bases left in between. CDR3 coding DNA: TGTGCCAGCAGTTACTCCGAGTTCTACGAGCAGTACTTC. Protein sequence: CASSYSEFYEQYF.

V usage is TRBV5-1 and J usage is TRBJ1-6; D gene unclear. Germline V gene sequence: CDR1 SGHRS, CDR2 YFSETQ. Trimming took 4 bases from V and 9 from J, leaving 11 bases between them. This CDR3 comprises 13 residues. The CDR3 reads CASSLLMISPLHF. DNA for the CDR3: TGCGCCAGCAGCCTACTGATGATTTCACCCCTCCACTTT.

The rearrangement joins TRBV7-8 to TRBJ1-2; TRBD1 agrees at 11 bases. The junction had 7 bases not matched to a gene; V was cut back by 5 bases and J by 5 bases. The CDR3 spans 15 residues. CDR1 is SGHVS and CDR2 is FQNEAQ in the germline V gene. The CDR3 coding sequence is TGTGCCAGCAGCCTACCGGGACAGGGGGTATATGGCTACACCTTC. Translation: CASSLPGQGVYGYTF.

V gene TRBV24-1 combines with J gene TRBJ2-5; 13 bases are a match to TRBD2. This CDR3 region has 18 residues. V lost 5 bases and J lost 1; bases outside the gene matches: 9. CDR1 is KGHDR, CDR2 SFDVKD, per germline. CDR3 in amino acids: CATSVEGTSGIFQETQYF. In DNA, the CDR3 is TGTGCCACCAGTGTCGAAGGGACTAGCGGGATCTTCCAAGAGACCCAGTACTTC.

The table lists this clone with a count of one. The chain is built from TRBV6-1 and TRBJ1-1; D possibly corresponds to TRBD1 (6 bases). Trimming shortened V by 0 bases and J by 4 bases, and 12 bases separated the two germline ends. Germline-derived CDR1 and CDR2 are MNHNS and SASEGT. The CDR3 consists of 15 residues. CDR3: CASSEAGVGGTEAFF. CDR3 DNA: TGTGCCAGCAGTGAAGCAGGCGTAGGGGGCACTGAAGCTTTCTTT.

The chain recombines TRBV3-1 (or the pseudogene TRBV3-2) with TRBJ2-7; 10 bases align to TRBD1. Per the germline V gene, CDR1 is LGHDT and CDR2 is YNNKEL (reference sequence). CDR3 length equals 14 residues. V shed 4 bases and J 6 bases; nucleotides not matched to a gene: 6. DNA for the CDR3: TGTGCCAGCAGCCGCCGGGACAGGGGATCCGAGCAGTACTTC. It codes for CASSRRDRGSEQYF.

The sample holds one count of this clone. The chain combines TRBV19 with TRBJ1-1; D remains unclear. The CDR3 is made up of 13 amino acids. Trimming removed 6 bases from V and 0 bases from J, with 8 bases in between. Germline V gene sequence: CDR1 LNHDA, CDR2 SQIVND (reference sequence). CDR3 protein: CASRLRVNTEAFF. CDR3 in DNA: TGTGCCAGTAGACTACGGGTGAACACTGAAGCTTTCTTT.

The chain carries TRBV7-6 and TRBJ1-4; maybe TRBD1 (6 bases). CDR3 length equals 16 residues. The germline V and J ends were trimmed by 4 bases and 4 bases, with 16 bases remaining between them. CDR1 and CDR2 (germline): SGHVS, FNYEAQ. CDR3 sequence reads: CASSSPQGFNNEKLFF. In DNA, the CDR3 is TGTGCCAGCAGCTCCCCTCAGGGGTTTAATAATGAAAAACTGTTTTTT.

This clone was observed a few times. J is TRBJ1-1 and V is TRBV19; 7 nucleotides agree with TRBD1. Germline values: CDR1 LNHDA, CDR2 SQIVND (reference sequence). After removal of 5 bases from V and 0 bases from J, the junction contained 6 bases not matched to a gene. This CDR3 is 15 amino acids long. CDR3 residues: CASSAWGQLNTEAFF. The DNA of the CDR3 is TGTGCCAGTAGTGCCTGGGGACAGTTGAACACTGAAGCTTTCTTT.

V usage is TRBV27 and J usage is TRBJ2-1; no reliable D call. The V gene's germline CDR1 is MNHEY and CDR2 SMNVEV (reference sequence). The CDR3 has 14 amino acids. Between the trimmed V and J ends, which lost 7 bases and 3 bases, there was a span of 13 bases. The CDR3 loop is CASTRVPFYNEQFF. CDR3 DNA: TGTGCCAGCACCCGGGTCCCATTCTACAATGAGCAGTTCTTC.

The J gene is TRBJ1-5, the V gene TRBV7-9; no reliable D call. From germline, CDR1 is SEHNR and CDR2 FQNEAQ (reference sequence). The CDR3 is 17 residues long. Trimming left V 5 bases short and J 2 bases short, with 19 bases between. CDR3 protein: CASSNDGGGWGNQPQHF. The CDR3 DNA is TGTGCCAGCAGCAACGACGGAGGCGGTTGGGGCAATCAGCCCCAGCATTTT.

The CDR3 is CASSFGVSTEAFF. Here the CDR3 DNA reads TGTGCCAGCAGTTTCGGGGTGAGCACTGAAGCTTTCTTT. The chain carries TRBV27 and TRBJ1-1, with unresolved D. This CDR3 contains 13 residues. Looked up from germline, CDR1 is MNHEY and CDR2 is SMNVEV (reference sequence). Trimming left V 3 bases short and J 4 bases short, with 9 bases between.

The chain recombines TRBV6-5 with TRBJ1-2; possibly TRBD1 for D (5 bases). V lost 6 bases and J lost 4, with 15 bases in between. The germline V gene has CDR1 MNHEY and CDR2 SVGAGI. CDR3 size: 14 residues. The CDR3 DNA reads as TGTGCCAGCAGCAAGGGGCCCTCCAGCTATGGCTACACCTTC. It encodes CASSKGPSSYGYTF.

For the CDR3, the DNA is TGCGCCAGCAGTTTATCCGGGAACTACGAGCAGTACTTC. Protein: CASSLSGNYEQYF. The chain recombines TRBV10-2 with TRBJ2-7; TRBD2 might be the D (5 bases). V gave up 5 bases and J gave up 3 bases, with 11 bases separating them. The CDR3 length is 13 residues. Germline CDR1 and CDR2: WSHSY and SAAADI.

The chain links TRBV5-5 to TRBJ1-3; D unclear. This CDR3 is 16 amino acids long. V dropped 1 base and J dropped 6 bases, with 17 bases sitting between them. Germline CDR1 is SGHKS and CDR2 is YYEKEE (reference sequence). The CDR3 DNA sequence: TGTGCCAGCAGCTTGCCTATCGAGGCTACGCAAAACACCATATATTTT. This encodes CASSLPIEATQNTIYF.

This clone was detected only a few times. V usage is TRBV6-2 or TRBV6-3 and J usage is TRBJ2-1, with 7 bases matching TRBD2. Germline V gene lookup returns CDR1 MNHEY and CDR2 SVGEGT. CDR3 length: 16 amino acids. V lost 5 bases, J lost 7 bases, and 14 bases stayed unmatched. CDR3 nucleotide sequence: TGTGCCAGCAGTACCCCGGGGAGCGGGAATATAAATGAGCAGTTCTTC. Its protein product is CASSTPGSGNINEQFF.